The present T cell receptor (beta chain) was sequenced within a study of blood T cell repertoires in COVID-19. Sequencing was performed with immunoSEQ multiplex PCR; in TCRdb, only in-frame clones are kept and a portion is missing. The data hold around 250,000 clones, with over 80% observed a single time. The CDR3 has 20 amino acids. The sequenced sample was PBMCs or T cells enriched from blood (not recorded which). This clonotype was sampled from a human donor in a cohort exposed to, infected with or recovered from COVID-19 (not recorded which). The donor label of this sample is uncertain. The chain has TRBV21-1 and TRBJ2-2; no check of the table's D call, TRBD1, against the DNA was made. TRBV21-1 is a pseudogene locus. CDR3 residues: CASTARDRGRFERDTGELFF. The DNA for the CDR3 is TGTGCCAGCACCGCCCGGGACAGGGGGCGATTTGAGCGGGACACCGGGGAGCTGTTTTTT.